This T cell receptor (beta chain) was recovered during a study of response to subunit inactivated influenza vaccine. Study results and limitations: Authors suggested each seasonal flu vaccination may recruit only limited numbers of new T cells.

From the RT-PCR reads, TCRdb called clonotypes with MiXCR, one entry per CDR3 protein. The data show hundreds of thousands of distinct CDR3 sequences, over 11% seen once. Trimming stripped 2 bases from V and 1 base from J, with 14 bases between. This CDR3 is built from 16 residues. Germline CDR1 is ENHRY and CDR2 is SYGVKD. As regards this clonotype: Its antigen remains unidentified.

Material: PBMCs from blood, obtained 14 to 15 days before vaccination. This sequence originates from a man in his forties or fifties who received an inactivated influenza vaccine. The chain links TRBV10-3 to TRBJ2-5; tentatively, D is TRBD1 (5 bases). The CDR3 spells CAISEVATATQETQYF. CDR3 bases: TGTGCCATCAGTGAGGTGGCGACAGCGACCCAAGAGACCCAGTACTTC.